This T cell receptor (beta chain) came from a study of shared T cell receptors in the human thymus. This clone appeared once. Sequencing was performed with immunoSEQ multiplex PCR; in TCRdb, only in-frame clones are kept and a portion is missing. The sample lists roughly 660,000 clones, approximately 87% occurring once. The CDR3 length is 13 residues. V was pared by 2 bases and J by 6 bases, with 8 bases between. Germline loops: CDR1 SGHRS, CDR2 YFSETQ. These same data were also listed under a study on human thymus T cells. Per that paper: The thymus was resected at corrective cardiac surgery. Highly overlapping thymic repertoires among unrelated individuals were reported in related research.

The rearrangement joins TRBV5-1 to TRBJ2-2; D is possibly TRBD1 (5 bases). The sample consisted of thymocytes. The source is a boy under two years old with a congenital heart defect. CDR3 sequence: CASSFQGSGELFF. The DNA of the CDR3 is TGCGCCAGCAGCTTTCAGGGTTCCGGGGAGCTGTTTTTT.